Below, 15 T cell receptor beta chains from the same sample are listed, as sequenced in a study of blood T cells in healthy people across ages. Using a J-beta primer mix together with a sample-barcoded 5' primer, a second PCR was run for roughly 7 to 12 cycles. TCRdb redid the calling of the 5' RACE reads with MiXCR, one entry per CDR3 protein. The sample lists 710,000 or so distinct CDR3 sequences, less than 40% occurring once. The sample comprised blood. The origin of the receptors is a woman aged 80 or older in good health.

The DNA for the CDR3 is TGCAGTGCTAGAGGGCCAGCCTATGGCTACACCTTC. Translating it yields CSARGPAYGYTF. This sequence joins TRBV20-1 and TRBJ1-2; D is uncertain. The CDR3 is 12 residues long. V was clipped by 1 base and J by 4 bases, with 7 bases between them. CDR1 is DFQATT, CDR2 SNEGSKA, per germline (reference sequence).

This chain joins TRBV7-8 and TRBJ1-1; unclear D gene. Looked up from germline, CDR1 is SGHVS and CDR2 is FQNEAQ. The CDR3 has 12 residues. V lost 5 bases, J lost 11 bases, and 15 bases lay in between. CDR3 in amino acids: CASSPRREEAFF. The CDR3, as DNA: TGTGCCAGCAGCCCCCGGAGGGAGGAGGCTTTCTTT.

Comments on this clonotype: Since a much larger clone is just one base distant, this may be a read error. The rearrangement links TRBV29-1 to TRBJ2-1; 8 nucleotides align to TRBD2. Germline values: CDR1 SQVTM, CDR2 ANQGSEA. The CDR3 runs to 13 residues. The V segment lost 7 bases and the J segment 8 bases; nucleotides outside the gene matches: 10. The CDR3 sequence is CSADERGWYEQFF. CDR3 sequence (DNA): TGCAGCGCTGATGAGCGGGGGTGGTATGAGCAGTTCTTC.

This clonotype was seen a handful of times. This chain connects TRBV20-1 to TRBJ2-2; D is uncertain. V shed 7 bases and J shed 4 bases, with 1 base lying between them. The CDR3 covers 9 residues. The germline V gene has CDR1 DFQATT and CDR2 SNEGSKA (reference sequence). CDR3 in DNA: TGCAGTGTCACCGGGGAGCTGTTTTTT. Translation: CSVTGELFF.

This clonotype was detected ten times or more. V and J are TRBV7-9 and TRBJ2-3; 9 bases are a match to TRBD1. The V gene's germline CDR1 is SEHNR and CDR2 FQNEAQ (reference sequence). The length of the CDR3 is 15 residues. V lost 5 bases to trimming and J lost 0 bases; unmatched junction nucleotides: 3. The CDR3 DNA is TGTGCCAGCAGCATTGGGACAGGGAGCACAGATACGCAGTATTTT. This gives the protein CASSIGTGSTDTQYF.

A word on this clonotype: The CDR3 carries no conserved terminal phenylalanine or tryptophan, so it likely arises from a read error. The chain carries TRBV14 and TRBJ2-3; the D gene is possibly TRBD1 (6 bases). This CDR3 contains 16 residues. Trimming shortened V by 4 bases and J by 1 base, and 15 bases separated the two germline ends. CDR1 and CDR2 from the germline V gene are SGHDN and FVKESK. The CDR3 here is CASSRATGIGTDTQYL. DNA of the CDR3: TGTGCCAGCAGCCGAGCGACAGGTATCGGCACAGATACGCAGTATTTG.

The chain combines TRBV4-1 with TRBJ2-1, with 7 bases lining up with TRBD2. The V gene end was trimmed by 1 base and the J gene end by 5 bases; junction bases not matched to a gene: 8. The CDR3 is made up of 16 amino acids. The V gene's germline CDR1 is MGHRA and CDR2 YSYEKL. The CDR3 DNA follows: TGCGCCAGCAGCCAAGCTCCACTAGCGCCCGACAATGAGCAGTTCTTC. It yields the protein CASSQAPLAPDNEQFF.

The V and J genes are TRBV6-1 and TRBJ1-5; no definite D call. V was cut by 2 bases and J by 0 bases, with 8 bases left in between. Looked up from germline, CDR1 is MNHNS and CDR2 is SASEGT. The CDR3 contains 15 residues. CDR3 residues: CASSERWGSNQPQHF. The CDR3 DNA sequence: TGTGCCAGCAGTGAAAGGTGGGGTAGCAATCAGCCCCAGCATTTT.

Note on this clonotype: Germline is not matched at one junction end, which may reflect a read error. The chain has TRBV5-5 and TRBJ1-5, with D unclear. The germline V gene encodes CDR1 SGHKS and CDR2 YYEKEE (reference sequence). The CDR3 loop spans 15 amino acids. The CDR3 DNA sequence: TGTGCCAGCAGCTTGGATTTGTTTAGCAAACAGCCCCAGCATTTT. Its protein is CASSLDLFSKQPQHF.

To note about this clonotype: A read error is possible here, since a much larger clone lies one base away. The chain links TRBV7-8 to TRBJ1-2; 10 bases align to TRBD1. Germline CDR1 is SGHVS and CDR2 is FQNEAQ. CDR3 length equals 16 residues. Trimming cost V 7 bases and J 2 bases; bases outside gene matches: 10. CDR3 amino acids: CASTKGTGANNYGYTF. CDR3 DNA sequence: TGTGCCAGCACCAAGGGGACAGGGGCGAACAACTATGGCTACACCTTC.

The rearrangement uses TRBV9 and TRBJ1-2; TRBD1 is a possible D gene (5 bases). This CDR3 comprises 18 residues. Germline V CDR1 and CDR2: SGDLS, YYNGEE. Trimming cost V 4 bases and J 0 bases, with 22 bases left between them. CDR3 sequence: CASSLGLGQRLTNYGYTF. The CDR3 coding sequence is TGTGCCAGCAGCTTAGGTCTGGGGCAGCGATTGACTAACTATGGCTACACCTTC.

This clonotype was found many times. The chain links TRBV9 to TRBJ2-5; 8 bases agree with TRBD2. V shed 1 base, J shed 4 bases, and the junction held 12 bases outside the gene matches. The CDR3 runs 17 residues. Germline V gene lookup returns CDR1 SGDLS and CDR2 YYNGEE. The CDR3: CASSVSSGGPRGETQYF. CDR3 bases: TGTGCCAGCAGCGTATCCAGCGGGGGCCCCAGGGGAGAGACCCAGTACTTC.

The sample holds many counts of this clonotype. The chain links TRBV20-1 to TRBJ2-7; 8 bases align to TRBD1. The CDR3 contains 13 residues. Germline V CDR1 and CDR2: DFQATT, SNEGSKA (reference sequence). J was trimmed by 2 bases and V by 6 bases; bases with no gene match: 6. CDR3 sequence reads: CSATQGVAYEQYF. The CDR3 DNA sequence: TGCAGTGCCACACAGGGGGTTGCCTACGAGCAGTACTTC.

There are many counts of this clonotype. The rearrangement links TRBV5-6 to TRBJ2-7; tentative D call: TRBD2 (6 bases). With 5 bases removed from V and 0 bases from J, the gap between germline ends came to 12 bases. Per germline, CDR1 SGHDT and CDR2 YYEEEE. The CDR3 is 14 amino acids. CDR3 protein: CASSPGVLSYEQYF. The CDR3, as DNA: TGTGCCAGCAGTCCGGGGGTCCTCTCCTACGAGCAGTACTTC.

The chain couples TRBV29-1 to TRBJ1-1; no reliable D call. Trimming removed 8 bases at V and 1 base at J, with 11 bases between. CDR3 length: 12 amino acids. Germline-derived CDR1 and CDR2 are SQVTM and ANQGSEA. As DNA, the CDR3 is TGCAGCTGCGTATGGGCGAACACTGAAGCTTTCTTT. Translation: CSCVWANTEAFF.